The clone carrying this T cell receptor (beta chain) has more than one count but fewer than ten. Its specificity is not known. Looked up from germline, CDR1 is MGHDK and CDR2 is SYGVNS. This CDR3 is built from 14 residues. V was clipped by 4 bases and J by 9 bases, with 16 bases between them. The data are from a study of post-analysis software for immune sequencing data. Unique molecular identifiers featured in each of the TCR beta cDNA libraries. From the PCR reads, TCRdb called clonotypes with MiXCR, one entry per CDR3 protein. This sample has about half a million distinct CDR3 sequences, with 34% found just once. Study-level points and caveats: There were a few TRBV segments more frequent in patients than controls, and TRBV5-6, TRBV5-1 and TRBV20-1 were among them.

Sequencing used blood. The TCR comes from a girl aged 2-17 years with multiple sclerosis. The rearrangement links TRBV25-1 to TRBJ2-1; D not resolved. CDR3 nucleotides: TGTGCCAGCAGTGGGACCCTAACTCTCCTTGAGCAGTTCTTC. It is translated as CASSGTLTLLEQFF.